This T cell receptor beta chain was retrieved from a study of read filtering for tumor transcriptome and immune sequencing. A word on this clonotype: It may be a read error: a sequence one base away is much more abundant.

This library used roughly 400 ng RNA and molecular barcoded adaptors spanning alpha/delta and beta/gamma chains. From the reads, TCRdb called clonotypes with MiXCR, one entry per CDR3 protein. Of about 38,000 distinct CDR3 sequences listed, 12% to 15% are singletons. This CDR3 is built from 13 residues. Trimming removed 8 bases at V and 2 bases at J, with 12 bases between. The gene calls are TRBV12-3 or TRBV12-4 and TRBJ2-5; D may be TRBD2 (5 bases). The specimen sequenced was a population of CD138-negative cells sorted from bone marrow. The clonotype originates from a donor aged 40 or over with multiple myeloma. Here the CDR3 DNA reads TGTGCCAGCGCCGTACTAGGGCAAGAGACCCAGTACTTC. It yields the protein CASAVLGQETQYF.